This T cell receptor beta chain was observed in a study of blood T cell repertoires in COVID-19. The overall study: COVID-19 samples, acute and convalescent, were from the United States, Italy and Spain. Nucleic acid was either cDNA or gDNA, and it came from T cells, B-cell-depleted T cells, or PBMCs.

The V gene's germline CDR1 is GTSNPN and CDR2 SVGIG (reference sequence). With 5 bases removed from V and 7 bases from J, the gap between germline ends came to 17 bases. There are 13 residues in the CDR3. Authors' analysis steps: Reference gene primer amplification gave nucleated cell count estimates. Here immunoSEQ multiplex PCR was the method, and the copy in TCRdb shows in-frame clones only, minus some. The DNA was the basis for D and trimming; V, J and clone size are from that table. The table shows 46,000 or so clones, with 90% occurring only once. Sample: peripheral blood. This chain joins TRBV30 and TRBJ2-5; perhaps TRBD1 as D (5 bases). The source is a man between 65 and 80 years old with active COVID-19. CDR3 protein: CAWEEQVLGTQYF. CDR3 DNA sequence: TGTGCCTGGGAGGAACAGGTCTTGGGGACCCAGTACTTC.